Here is one TCR beta chain with its context. Data came from immunoSEQ multiplex PCR; TCRdb stores just in-frame clones and leaves some out. Of about half a million clones detected, approximately 90% appear once; the ten largest clones hold under 9.5%. Donors in Cohort 3 counted as recovered after two negative PCRs, clearance, or symptom resolution. This sample stems from a study of blood T cell repertoires in COVID-19. Study information: Samples came from the United States, Italy and Spain, spanning acute and convalescent COVID-19. PBMCs, B-cell-depleted T cells, or T cells were the source of the cDNA or gDNA that made up the material.

V shed 0 bases and J shed 6 bases, with 11 bases lying between them. CDR3 length: 14 residues. Germline V CDR1 and CDR2: LGHNT, FRNRAP. Sequencing input: PBMCs or T cells enriched from blood (not recorded which). This receptor was obtained from a woman aged 55-70 years who had recovered from COVID-19. The V gene is TRBV12-5, the J gene TRBJ1-1; D is perhaps TRBD1 (5 bases). CDR3 sequence (DNA): TGTGCTAGTGGTTTGGTAAGGGGAAGCTCTGAAGCTTTCTTT. Protein sequence: CASGLVRGSSEAFF. Using reference TRBV12-5 and TRBJ1-1 for the parts outside the CDR3, the full variable domain is DARVTQTPRHKVTEMGQEVTMRCQPILGHNTVFWYRQTMMQGLELLAYFRNRAPLDDSGMPKDRFSAEMPDATLATLKIQPSEPRDSAVYFCASGLVRGSSEAFFGQGTRLTVV.